This section outlines one T cell receptor (beta chain) sequence together with its context. CDR3 length equals 16 residues. The germline CDR1 and CDR2 sequences are SNHLY and FYNNEI. V was shortened by 1 base and J by 0 bases, with 10 bases between the two germline ends. These data originate in a study of cytomegalovirus exposure and HLA in healthy donors. In the PCR, 60 Vbeta and 13 Jbeta primers were used. The data were produced by immunoSEQ multiplex PCR, yet TCRdb's version contains in-frame clones alone and is incomplete. The table lists approximately 77,000 clones, more than 75% of them singletons, with about 12% in the top ten.

The genes are TRBV2 and TRBJ2-4; TRBD1 is a possible D gene (6 bases). The sequencing sample was made of PBMCs. This clonotype was obtained from a male donor in good health and CMV-seropositive. CDR3 in DNA: TGTGCCAGCAGTGAAGGGACAGAGCTAGCCAAAAACATTCAGTACTTC. This sequence encodes CASSEGTELAKNIQYF.